This T cell receptor beta chain was retrieved from a study of OX40 agonist ivuxolimab in advanced cancers. For the wider study: Ivuxolimab was an agonistic, fully human IgG2 monoclonal antibody directed against OX40 (CD134), a costimulatory receptor. Partial responses were achieved by three dose-escalation patients, of whom one had hepatocellular carcinoma and two had cutaneous melanoma. Of the approximately 54 dose-escalation patients, hepatocellular carcinoma was present in some 19, melanoma in approximately 15, renal cell carcinoma in 9 and head and neck cancer in 9. The monotherapy dose-escalation portion (N of about 57 patients) of the phase I ivuxolimab trial is reported in the paper. In the dose-escalation cohort, more than 75% of patients were male, and the mean age was about 55 years, with a range of roughly 23 to 85. Intravenous ivuxolimab was administered to patients every 2 weeks at six dose levels: 0.01, 0.1, 0.3, 1.5, 3 and 10 mg/kg. Prior anti-PD-1, anti-PD-L1 or anti-CTLA-4 therapy was permitted, and 40% of dose-escalation patients had received checkpoint inhibitors. Peripheral TCRbeta sequencing aimed to test whether ivuxolimab altered TCR sequence diversity and caused clonal T-cell expansion. Beyond this particular receptor, the publication reports: Which antigens the clonally expanded peripheral T cells were specific for was not determined. In the 0.1-3.0 mg/kg groups, partial responders had among the lowest normalized peripheral clonal expansion, particularly in CD8+ T cells. Low levels of normalized T-cell clonal expansion were also seen in some patients who did not respond. At doses from 0.1 to 3.0 mg/kg, clonal expansion was seen in both CD4+ and CD8+ blood T cells between baseline and week 6. After ivuxolimab, CD8+ T cells had more expanded clones than CD4+ T cells on average.

The CDR3 goes from the cysteine to the phenylalanine over 15 residues. The DNA shown is the 45-base CDR3, in frame from base 1. CDR1 and CDR2, per the germline V gene (reference sequence), are MNHEY and SMNVEV. V ends up 4 bases short and J 5 bases short, with an unmatched junction base count of 8. Patients with autoimmune disease history or receiving systemic immunosuppression were excluded from the trial. In every dose cohort, peripheral blood was drawn for TCR sequencing at baseline, cycle 4 day 1, and cycle 7 day 1. Samples came from an open-label, multicenter, first-in-human phase I dose-escalation trial of ivuxolimab. The trial enrolled adults with locally advanced or metastatic head and neck squamous cell, hepatocellular, melanoma or renal cell carcinoma. Before TCR sequencing, CD4+ and CD8+ T cells were separately sorted from peripheral blood. Genomic DNA was extracted from sorted cells for sequencing of the TCRbeta CDR3 region. The immunoSEQ Assay was used to sequence the TCRbeta CDR3 regions. Drawn from immuneACCESS, this table holds only the in-frame rearrangements with V and J called that TCRdb kept. Clones are partly lost; checked studies trace under half to an unresolved V gene and leave the rest unexplained. The sample profile shows around 53,000 clones; just under 85% of them were found once. About 2.7% of the sample comes from the top ten.

Notes on this clone: Its antigen has not been determined. Base-call qualities are not available, and no considerably larger clone is one nucleotide away.

The TCR originated in an adult with an advanced solid tumor such as melanoma, head and neck, liver or kidney cancer. The chain couples TRBV27 to TRBJ2-5, with 9 bases aligning to TRBD2. Sequenced here: CD4+ or CD8+ T cells sorted from blood, sampled in a trial of the OX40 agonist ivuxolimab. The nucleotide sequence is TGTGCCAGCAGTTCGACCGGGACTAGCAGGGAGACCCAGTACTTC. Translated, it reads CASSSTGTSRETQYF.